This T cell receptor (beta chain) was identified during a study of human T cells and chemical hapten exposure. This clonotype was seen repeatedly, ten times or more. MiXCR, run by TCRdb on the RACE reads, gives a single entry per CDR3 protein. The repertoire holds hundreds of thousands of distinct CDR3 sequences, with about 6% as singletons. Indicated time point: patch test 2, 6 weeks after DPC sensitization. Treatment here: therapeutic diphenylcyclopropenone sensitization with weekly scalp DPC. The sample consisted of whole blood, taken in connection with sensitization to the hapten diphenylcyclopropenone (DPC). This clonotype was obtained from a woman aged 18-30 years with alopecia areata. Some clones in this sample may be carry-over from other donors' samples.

This CDR3 reads CASSPTGVNEKLFF. For the CDR3, the DNA is TGTGCCAGCAGCCCGACAGGTGTTAATGAAAAACTGTTTTTT. The V call is TRBV7-2, the J call TRBJ1-4; D might be TRBD1 (6 bases). The CDR3 contains 14 residues. Germline lookup yields CDR1 SGHTA and CDR2 FQGNSA. V gave up 5 bases and J gave up 4 bases, with 11 bases separating them.